The sample holds a few counts of the clone carrying this T cell receptor (beta chain). Gene-specific TRAV and TRBV primers were used for first-strand cDNA, covering alpha and beta chains. TCR amplification involved 20 PCR cycles with a constant-region primer and V-primer adapter. TCRdb called the reads again in MiXCR, with one record for every CDR3 protein. Found here are 95,000 to 100,000 distinct CDR3 sequences, under 25% of them singletons; the top ten hold roughly 4%. Stated time point: after trial treatment. Treatment indicated: LDRT plus nivolumab, ipilimumab, low-dose cyclophosphamide and aspirin (RACIN trial). This entry is derived from a study of low-dose radiotherapy and immunotherapy resistance in tumors. This specimen was PBMCs, taken after low-dose radiotherapy plus immunotherapy. This receptor was obtained from a male donor with prostate cancer.

CDR3 loop: CASSAGRDYGYTF. CDR3 nucleotide sequence: TGTGCCAGCTCGGCAGGGAGGGACTATGGCTACACCTTC. V gene TRBV18 combines with J gene TRBJ1-2; D possibly corresponds to TRBD1 (5 bases). The germline V gene has CDR1 KGHSH and CDR2 LQKENI. V gave up 6 bases and J gave up 3 bases, with 11 bases separating them. The CDR3 loop spans 13 amino acids. Using reference TRBV18 and TRBJ1-2 for the parts outside the CDR3, the full variable domain is NAGVMQNPRHLVRRRGQEARLRCSPMKGHSHVYWYRQLPEEGLKFMVYLQKENIIDESGMPKERFSAEFPKEGPSILRIQQVVRGDSAAYFCASSAGRDYGYTFGSGTRLTVV.